This note documents a single T cell receptor beta chain sequence. One entry per CDR3 protein, without DNA, is what TCRdb gives after re-calling the 5' RACE reads. In total, the table holds 150,000 to 200,000 distinct CDR3 sequences. Germline CDR1 DFQATT, CDR2 SNEGSKA (reference sequence). This CDR3 region has 12 residues. This record comes from a study of monozygotic twins with inflammatory bowel disease. The specimen was blood. The chain couples TRBV20-1 to TRBJ2-3; TCRdb proposes TRBD1, but this gene call is untestable without DNA. This clonotype was obtained from a human donor with ulcerative colitis or Crohn's disease, or a healthy co-twin of an affected twin (not recorded which). This CDR3 is CSASTGADTQYF.